Shown below are 9 T cell receptor beta chains from a single sample sequenced in a study of CD8+ T cells in alopecia areata. Following extraction, RNA underwent reverse transcription to cDNA, which served as the sequencing template. Libraries were prepared by immunoSEQ multiplex PCR; TCRdb keeps only in-frame clonotypes and omits some of them. The repertoire holds fewer than 150,000 clones, with approximately 55% as singletons. Stated treatment: oral pan-JAK inhibitor, 5-10 mg twice daily. Material: CD4+ T cells sorted from blood, obtained at week 24, from a patient treated with tofacitinib. Receptor source: a human donor with alopecia areata.

The J gene is TRBJ1-2, the V gene TRBV27, with TRBD1 identical over 8 bases. The CDR3 consists of 13 residues. J lost 5 bases, V lost 2 bases, and 1 base had no gene match. Germline assignment: CDR1 MNHEY and CDR2 SMNVEV (reference sequence). The CDR3 is CASSLRTGYGYTF. The CDR3, as DNA: TGTGCCAGCAGTTTAAGGACAGGGTATGGCTACACCTTC.

The rearrangement joins TRBV30 to TRBJ2-7, with D unclear. Germline CDR1 is GTSNPN and CDR2 is SVGIG (reference sequence). Trimming took 0 bases from V and 0 from J, leaving 15 bases between them. The length of the CDR3 is 16 residues. Here the CDR3 reads CAWSVPWTPASYEQYF. CDR3 bases: TGTGCCTGGAGTGTACCCTGGACGCCGGCCTCCTACGAGCAGTACTTC.

The chain carries TRBV30 and TRBJ2-7; D might be TRBD2 (5 bases). The germline CDR1 and CDR2 sequences are GTSNPN and SVGIG (reference sequence). The CDR3 totals 12 residues. Trimming stripped 5 bases from V and 5 bases from J, with 13 bases between. CDR3 bases: TGTGCCTGGGAGAGGGATCAACACGAGCAGTACTTC. Translation: CAWERDQHEQYF.

This sequence joins TRBV10-3 and TRBJ2-5, with TRBD1 identical over 10 bases. Germline V gene sequence: CDR1 ENHRY, CDR2 SYGVKD. The CDR3 loop spans 16 amino acids. V was pared by 6 bases and J by 0 bases, with 7 bases of the junction left unmatched. CDR3 in amino acids: CAIRGTGDLYQETQYF. CDR3 in DNA: TGTGCCATCAGGGGGACAGGGGACCTCTACCAAGAGACCCAGTACTTC.

This chain uses TRBV4-1 with TRBJ1-6; 7 bases agree with TRBD1. The CDR3 has 16 amino acids. From germline, CDR1 is MGHRA and CDR2 YSYEKL. Trimming at V came to 4 bases and at J to 7 bases, leaving 10 bases not matched to a gene. CDR3 amino acids: CASSPLPGQTNSPLHF. The DNA for the CDR3 is TGCGCCAGCAGCCCTTTACCGGGACAGACGAATTCACCCCTCCACTTT.

The chain employs TRBV6-5 and TRBJ1-1; 10 bases line up with TRBD1. This CDR3 is 14 amino acids long. Germline CDR1 reads MNHEY; CDR2 reads SVGAGI. The trim removed 5 bases at V and 4 bases at J, leaving 4 bases unmatched. The CDR3 bases are TGTGCCAGCAGTGCCGGGACAGGGGCCACTGAAGCTTTCTTT. This translates into CASSAGTGATEAFF.

There are a few counts of this clone. J is TRBJ1-5 and V is TRBV20-1, with no clear D. CDR1 is DFQATT and CDR2 is SNEGSKA in the germline V gene (reference sequence). Trimming took 5 bases from V and 10 from J, leaving 12 bases between them. The CDR3 contains 11 residues. The CDR3 reads CSAGSGGPQHF. The CDR3 DNA sequence: TGCAGTGCTGGAAGCGGTGGACCCCAGCATTTT.

V gene TRBV11-2 combines with J gene TRBJ2-7; no firm D call. The length of the CDR3 is 14 residues. The ends were cut back, 1 base at V and 0 bases at J, with 7 bases in the middle. From germline, CDR1 is SGHAT and CDR2 FQNNGV. CDR3 loop: CASSLARYSYEQYF. The CDR3 coding sequence is TGTGCCAGCAGCTTAGCCAGATACTCCTACGAGCAGTACTTC.

The sample holds a few counts of this clone. This sequence joins TRBV15 and TRBJ1-6, with D uncertain. This CDR3 region has 14 residues. The germline V gene encodes CDR1 LNHNV and CDR2 YYDKDF (reference sequence). V was trimmed by 3 bases and J by 8 bases, leaving 11 bases between them. The CDR3 coding sequence is TGTGCCACCAGCAGGAGCCTCGCTGATTCACCCCTCCACTTT. Its protein product is CATSRSLADSPLHF.